This TCR beta chain originates from a study of T cells in Graves' hyperthyroidism and ophthalmopathy. The TCR beta CDR3 regions underwent amplification using RNA transcripts as the source. First-round RT-PCR targeting the TCR CDR3 was performed with the HTBI primer set. TCRdb re-derived calls from the multiplex PCR reads in MiXCR, one entry per CDR3 protein. The sample shows 550,000 to 600,000 distinct CDR3 sequences, 16% of them seen only once. The sample holds many counts of this clonotype. Its target is not known. General study results and limits: Blood also contained most expanded thyroid clonotypes above 0.001.

Hyperthyroidism in the patients, aged 18 to 65, was newly diagnosed and under 2 months in duration. A patient was excluded if there was uncontrolled infection, other autoimmune disease, pregnancy or lactation. Germline lookup yields CDR1 MDHEN and CDR2 SYDVKM. The CDR3 is 14 residues long. After removal of 6 bases from V and 5 bases from J, the junction contained 4 bases not matched to a gene. The V call is TRBV28, the J call TRBJ2-2, with TRBD2 matching 9 bases. The TCR originated in a young woman with Graves' hyperthyroidism. Material for sequencing was blood. CDR3 in DNA: TGTGCCAGCAGCCGAGCGGGAGGTACCGGGGAGCTGTTTTTT. Residues: CASSRAGGTGELFF.